One sample yielded the 30 T cell receptor beta chains listed below, sequenced in a study of T cell repertoires in cytomegalovirus infection. For these receptors, no antigen is known. TCRdb re-analysed the reads in MiXCR, keeping a single row per CDR3 protein. The table shows roughly 200,000 distinct CDR3 sequences, with about 39% occurring only once. The input for sequencing was CD8+ T cells from cultured PBMCs, taken from culture after CMV antigen stimulation. The receptors were gathered from a human donor in good health (CMV status not recorded). Some clones in this sample may be carry-over from other donors' samples.

In this sample, this clonotype turned up a few times. This chain connects TRBV2 to TRBJ2-3; tentative D call: TRBD2 (5 bases). This CDR3 region has 15 residues. The V end was cut by 0 bases, the J end by 0 bases, with 7 bases between. Germline-derived CDR1 and CDR2 are SNHLY and FYNNEI. The CDR3 sequence: CASSEARTSTDTQYF. The CDR3 DNA sequence: TGTGCCAGCAGTGAAGCGCGGACTAGCACAGATACGCAGTATTTT.

This chain joins TRBV7-2 and TRBJ2-7; D gene unclear. CDR1 and CDR2 (germline): SGHTA, FQGNSA. V was pared by 5 bases and J by 0 bases, with 17 bases between. This CDR3 is built from 16 residues. Here the CDR3 reads CASSPARGPSSYEQYF. CDR3 nucleotides: TGTGCCAGCAGCCCCGCCAGAGGACCAAGCTCCTACGAGCAGTACTTC.

This rearrangement joins TRBV7-3 to TRBJ2-5; D perhaps matches TRBD2 (6 bases). The length of the CDR3 is 13 residues. With 2 bases removed from V and 5 bases from J, the gap between germline ends came to 9 bases. Germline CDR1 is SGHTA and CDR2 is FQGTGA. CDR3 sequence reads: CASSLEEGETQYF. Here the CDR3 DNA reads TGTGCCAGCAGCTTAGAGGAGGGGGAGACCCAGTACTTC. Filled out from reference TRBV7-3 and TRBJ2-5, the complete variable domain reads GAGVSQTPSNKVTEKGKYVELRCDPISGHTALYWYRQSLGQGPEFLIYFQGTGAADDSGLPNDRFFAVRPEGSVSTLKIQRTERGDSAVYLCASSLEEGETQYFGPGTRLLVL.

This clonotype has only a few counts. V and J are TRBV19 and TRBJ1-6, with D perhaps TRBD1 (5 bases). Germline V gives CDR1 LNHDA, CDR2 SQIVND (reference sequence). Trimming cost V 7 bases and J 0 bases, with 22 bases left between them. CDR3 length: 19 amino acids. The chain's CDR3 is CASKDPGPVMSSYNSPLHF. In DNA form, the CDR3 reads TGTGCCAGTAAAGACCCGGGGCCGGTGATGAGCTCCTATAATTCACCCCTCCACTTT.

This clonotype came up a few times. The chain uses TRBV5-1 and TRBJ2-7, with D unclear. The germline V and J ends were trimmed by 4 bases and 3 bases, with 14 bases remaining between them. CDR1 is SGHRS, CDR2 YFSETQ, per germline. The CDR3 is 14 amino acids. The DNA for the CDR3 is TGCGCCAGCAGCGCAGAAGAGACTGGCTACGAGCAGTACTTC. As protein: CASSAEETGYEQYF.

This sequence joins TRBV7-3 and TRBJ2-1; maybe TRBD2 (5 bases). The germline gives CDR1 SGHTA, CDR2 FQGTGA. The CDR3 totals 13 residues. With 8 bases removed from V and 12 bases from J, the gap between germline ends came to 20 bases. The CDR3 DNA is TGTGCCAGCGGAGGCTTAAGTTTGGGAGTGCAGTTCTTC. Protein sequence: CASGGLSLGVQFF.

The V and J genes are TRBV7-9 and TRBJ2-3, with D possibly being TRBD2 (6 bases). Trimming took off 3 bases at V and 5 bases at J, with 9 bases between the two ends. CDR1 SEHNR and CDR2 FQNEAQ come from the germline V gene (reference sequence). The CDR3 totals 13 residues. CDR3 bases: TGTGCCAGCAGCTTGGCGGGATTAGATACGCAGTATTTT. Encoded protein: CASSLAGLDTQYF.

The chain recombines TRBV5-5 with TRBJ1-4, with D possibly TRBD1 on 5 matching bases. The CDR3 extends over 15 amino acids. The germline V and J ends were trimmed by 4 bases and 2 bases, with 12 bases remaining between them. The germline CDR1 and CDR2 sequences are SGHKS and YYEKEE (reference sequence). The CDR3 DNA sequence: TGTGCCAGCAGCCTTCTGACAGTTACTAATGAAAAACTGTTTTTT. As protein: CASSLLTVTNEKLFF.

This clonotype turned up a few times. V is TRBV7-9 and J is TRBJ1-4, with D uncertain. Germline V gene data show CDR1 as SEHNR and CDR2 as FQNEAQ (reference sequence). The V and J ends lost 4 bases and 0 bases respectively, with 12 bases between them. The CDR3 is made up of 16 amino acids. CDR3 DNA sequence: TGTGCCAGCAGCTCGAGCGGACGGGCAACTAATGAAAAACTGTTTTTT. Protein sequence: CASSSSGRATNEKLFF.

The genes are TRBV28 and TRBJ2-2; D is undetermined. V was shortened by 3 bases and J by 0 bases, with 5 bases between the two germline ends. Germline CDR1 reads MDHEN; CDR2 reads SYDVKM. This CDR3 spans 14 amino acids. Here the CDR3 reads CASSFLTNTGELFF. CDR3 DNA sequence: TGTGCCAGCAGTTTTCTAACGAACACCGGGGAGCTGTTTTTT.

This clonotype came up many times. The chain carries TRBV10-3 and TRBJ2-3, with 8 bases that match TRBD2. Germline CDR1 is ENHRY and CDR2 is SYGVKD. The junction had 9 bases not matched to a gene; V was cut back by 5 bases and J by 2 bases. The CDR3 has 16 amino acids. The CDR3 sequence: CAISITSGAPTDTQYF. CDR3 DNA: TGTGCCATCAGTATAACTAGCGGCGCACCCACAGATACGCAGTATTTT.

This clonotype was seen only a few times. J is TRBJ2-2 and V is TRBV7-8, with 7 bases that match TRBD1. V lost 3 bases and J lost 0; bases outside the gene matches: 19. The CDR3 is 21 residues long. CDR1 SGHVS and CDR2 FQNEAQ come from the germline V gene. CDR3 sequence (DNA): TGTGCCAGCAGCTTGTCCGCCCCCGGGGTGATCGGGACAGCGAACACCGGGGAGCTGTTTTTT. The encoded protein is CASSLSAPGVIGTANTGELFF. Full variable domain (rest looked up from reference TRBV7-8 and TRBJ2-2): GAGVSQSPRYKVAKRGQDVALRCDPISGHVSLFWYQQALGQGPEFLTYFQNEAQLDKSGLPSDRFFAERPEGSVSTLKIQRTQQEDSAVYLCASSLSAPGVIGTANTGELFFGEGSRLTVL.

This clonotype has a handful of counts. The gene calls are TRBV28 and TRBJ2-7; D is undetermined. Trimming took off 3 bases at V and 5 bases at J, with 8 bases between the two ends. Germline assignment: CDR1 MDHEN and CDR2 SYDVKM. The CDR3 is 12 amino acids. The CDR3 here is CASSFPAHEQYF. The CDR3 DNA sequence: TGTGCCAGCAGTTTTCCCGCCCACGAGCAGTACTTC.

The chain couples TRBV5-5 to TRBJ1-2; D gene unclear. Per germline, CDR1 SGHKS and CDR2 YYEKEE (reference sequence). Trimming pared 6 bases from V and 7 bases from J, leaving 13 bases between. The CDR3 sequence is 12 residues long. CDR3 sequence: CASTWKLVGYTF. The CDR3 DNA reads as TGTGCCAGCACCTGGAAATTGGTTGGCTACACCTTC.

This clonotype was counted only a few times. The J gene is TRBJ2-1, the V gene TRBV11-1; D may match TRBD1 or TRBD2 (6 bases each). The CDR3 runs to 17 residues. Germline-derived CDR1 and CDR2 are SGHAT and FQDESV (reference sequence). With 1 base removed from V and 8 bases from J, the gap between germline ends came to 21 bases. The CDR3 nucleotides read TGTGCCAGCAGCTTAGTGGGTCGAGCGGTCGGGGGCGATGAGCAGTTCTTC. Protein sequence: CASSLVGRAVGGDEQFF.

The rearrangement links TRBV10-3 to TRBJ2-1, with D hard to call. Germline V gene sequence: CDR1 ENHRY, CDR2 SYGVKD. This CDR3 contains 16 residues. Trimming removed 4 bases from V and 5 bases from J, with 18 bases in between. The CDR3 here is CAISGPLVGRHNEQFF. Written as DNA, the CDR3 is TGTGCCATCAGTGGCCCTTTGGTGGGTCGCCACAATGAGCAGTTCTTC.

This clonotype was found a few times. V and J are TRBV19 and TRBJ2-7; 8 bases are shared with TRBD1. In germline, CDR1 is LNHDA, CDR2 SQIVND (reference sequence). The CDR3 contains 16 residues. V shed 9 bases and J 5 bases; nucleotides not matched to a gene: 18. As DNA, the CDR3 is TGTGCCAGCACCAGTAGAGGACAGGGTGGAATCAACGAGCAGTACTTC. This encodes CASTSRGQGGINEQYF.

V gene TRBV27 combines with J gene TRBJ2-2; a possible D gene is TRBD1 (6 bases). CDR3 length equals 14 residues. From germline, CDR1 is MNHEY and CDR2 SMNVEV (reference sequence). V was cut by 11 bases and J by 7 bases, with 20 bases left in between. The CDR3 sequence is CAVRGPPLNGELFF. CDR3 bases: TGTGCCGTCAGGGGACCACCCTTAAACGGGGAGCTGTTTTTT.

The rearrangement joins TRBV12-3 or TRBV12-4 to TRBJ2-3; 9 bases map to TRBD2. The CDR3 has 15 amino acids. The J segment lost 4 bases and the V segment lost 3 bases, leaving 5 bases of the junction unmatched. CDR3: CASSLLAGYSDTQYF. In DNA, the CDR3 is TGTGCCAGCAGTTTGCTAGCGGGATATTCAGATACGCAGTATTTT.

There are a few counts of this clonotype. The chain has TRBV19 and TRBJ2-1, with D possibly being TRBD1 (5 bases). The CDR3 has 18 amino acids. Per germline, CDR1 LNHDA and CDR2 SQIVND (reference sequence). Trimming pared 0 bases from V and 4 bases from J, leaving 19 bases between. The CDR3 loop reads CASSIDRTQGSYYNEQFF. In DNA, the CDR3 is TGTGCCAGTAGTATAGATCGAACCCAGGGTTCCTATTACAATGAGCAGTTCTTC.

The rearrangement uses TRBV4-1 and TRBJ1-5, with 9 nucleotides matching TRBD1. The CDR3 length is 15 residues. Germline values: CDR1 MGHRA, CDR2 YSYEKL. V was pared by 5 bases and J by 2 bases, with 4 bases of the junction left unmatched. The CDR3 sequence: CASSIRDRGNQPQHF. The CDR3, as DNA: TGCGCCAGCAGCATCCGGGACAGGGGCAATCAGCCCCAGCATTTT.

The gene calls are TRBV20-1 and TRBJ2-6; a weak D match, TRBD2 (7 bases). V was trimmed by 6 bases and J by 3 bases, leaving 12 bases between them. This CDR3 is 14 amino acids long. Germline V gives CDR1 DFQATT, CDR2 SNEGSKA (reference sequence). The CDR3 bases are TGCAGTGCAAGGGGGGGTGGTGGGGCCAACGTCCTGACTTTC. This codes for CSARGGGGANVLTF.

The genes are TRBV7-8 and TRBJ2-5; possibly TRBD1 or TRBD2 for D (5 bases each). The V gene lost 5 bases and the J gene lost 3 bases, with 28 bases spanning the gap. The CDR3 sequence is 19 residues long. Germline V gene lookup returns CDR1 SGHVS and CDR2 FQNEAQ. CDR3 bases: TGTGCCAGCAGCCCCCTTTCATCCCCCCGAGGGGCCGGAGAAGAGACCCAGTACTTC. It encodes CASSPLSSPRGAGEETQYF.

J is TRBJ2-3 and V is TRBV7-4; maybe TRBD1 (6 bases). Trimming took 1 base from V and 2 from J, leaving 10 bases between them. Germline CDR1 is SGHVT and CDR2 is SQSDAQ. The CDR3 consists of 15 residues. Here the CDR3 reads CASSLGTVFTDTQYF. CDR3 coding DNA: TGTGCCAGCAGCTTAGGGACAGTATTCACAGATACGCAGTATTTT.

The chain combines TRBV4-2 with TRBJ1-1; maybe TRBD1 (5 bases). V was pared by 1 base and J by 0 bases, with 6 bases between. This CDR3 has 14 residues. Germline V gene sequence: CDR1 LGHNA, CDR2 YNFKEQ. The CDR3, as DNA: TGTGCCAGCAGCCAAGGGGGACTGAACACTGAAGCTTTCTTT. Translation gives CASSQGGLNTEAFF.

This clonotype turned up a few times. The rearrangement links TRBV19 to TRBJ2-7; possibly TRBD1 or TRBD2 for D (5 bases each). Between the trimmed V and J ends, which lost 3 bases and 7 bases, there was a span of 16 bases. The germline V gene encodes CDR1 LNHDA and CDR2 SQIVND (reference sequence). The CDR3 consists of 14 residues. The CDR3 DNA sequence: TGTGCCAGTAGTATGAATTGGGACCTTAAGGAGCAGTACTTC. This gives the protein CASSMNWDLKEQYF.

This clonotype was counted a few times. The gene calls are TRBV27 and TRBJ1-1; a possible D gene is TRBD1 (5 bases). The germline V gene encodes CDR1 MNHEY and CDR2 SMNVEV (reference sequence). This CDR3 has 13 amino acids. Trimming removed 6 bases from V and 5 bases from J, with 13 bases in between. The CDR3 coding sequence is TGTGCCAGCAGCCACGAGGGGCCGACTGAAGCTTTCTTT. Amino acid sequence: CASSHEGPTEAFF.

J is TRBJ1-1 and V is TRBV12-3 or TRBV12-4; no definite D call. This CDR3 contains 12 residues. Deletions cut 5 bases from V and 5 bases from J, with 9 bases between. The CDR3 coding sequence is TGTGCCAGCAGTAGCATGGGGACTGAAGCTTTCTTT. As protein: CASSSMGTEAFF.

CDR3 sequence (DNA): TGTGCCAGCAGTTTAGAGGTCTACGGGTCCGAGCAGTACTTC. It specifies CASSLEVYGSEQYF. The rearrangement joins TRBV28 to TRBJ2-7; D uncertain. Germline V gene sequence: CDR1 MDHEN, CDR2 SYDVKM. The CDR3 has 14 amino acids. The germline V and J ends were trimmed by 2 bases and 6 bases, with 14 bases remaining between them.

The CDR3 spells CATSRERRGTQYF. For the CDR3, the DNA is TGTGCCACCAGCAGAGAGAGACGGGGGACCCAGTACTTC. The chain couples TRBV15 to TRBJ2-5; D is perhaps TRBD2 (5 bases). There are 13 residues in the CDR3. In germline, CDR1 is LNHNV, CDR2 YYDKDF (reference sequence). V was trimmed by 0 bases and J by 7 bases, leaving 9 bases between them.